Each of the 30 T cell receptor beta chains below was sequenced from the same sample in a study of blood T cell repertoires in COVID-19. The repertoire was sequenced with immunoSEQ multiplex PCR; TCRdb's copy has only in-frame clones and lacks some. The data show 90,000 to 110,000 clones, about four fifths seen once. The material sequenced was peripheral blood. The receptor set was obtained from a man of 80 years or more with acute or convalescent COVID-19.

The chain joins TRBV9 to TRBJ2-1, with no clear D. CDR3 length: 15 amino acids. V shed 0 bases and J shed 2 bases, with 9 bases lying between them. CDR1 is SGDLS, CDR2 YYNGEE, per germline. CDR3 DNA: TGTGCCAGCAGCGTAGACAACCACCCCTACAATGAGCAGTTCTTC. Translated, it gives CASSVDNHPYNEQFF.

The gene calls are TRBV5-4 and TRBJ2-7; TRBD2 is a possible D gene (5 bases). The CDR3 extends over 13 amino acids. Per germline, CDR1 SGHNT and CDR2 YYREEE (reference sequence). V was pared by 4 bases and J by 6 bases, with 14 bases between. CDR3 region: CASSGTEDGEQYF. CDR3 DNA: TGTGCCAGCAGCGGAACGGAGGACGGCGAGCAGTACTTC. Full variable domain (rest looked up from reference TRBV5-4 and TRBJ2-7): ETGVTQSPTHLIKTRGQQVTLRCSSQSGHNTVSWYQQALGQGPQFIFQYYREEENGRGNFPPRFSGLQFPNYSSELNVNALELDDSALYLCASSGTEDGEQYFGPGTRLTVT.

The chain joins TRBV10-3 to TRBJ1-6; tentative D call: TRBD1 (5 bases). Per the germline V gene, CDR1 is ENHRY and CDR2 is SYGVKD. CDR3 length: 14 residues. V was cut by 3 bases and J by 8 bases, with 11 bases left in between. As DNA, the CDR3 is TGTGCCATCAGTGAAACAGGAGGGGATTCACCCCTCCACTTT. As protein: CAISETGGDSPLHF.

CDR3 sequence: CASTGEVEAFF. The CDR3 region has the DNA TGTGCCAGCACCGGTGAGGTGGAAGCTTTCTTT. The chain is built from TRBV2 and TRBJ1-1; no clear D gene. V lost 7 bases, J lost 8 bases, and 11 bases lay in between. CDR3 length: 11 residues. Germline CDR1 is SNHLY and CDR2 is FYNNEI.

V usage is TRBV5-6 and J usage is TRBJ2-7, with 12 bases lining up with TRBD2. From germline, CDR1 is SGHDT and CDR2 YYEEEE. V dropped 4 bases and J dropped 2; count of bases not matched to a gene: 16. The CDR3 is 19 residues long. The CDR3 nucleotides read TGTGCCAGCAGCCCCCCGGCTAGCGGGAGGGCCTTTCGAGCCTACGAGCAGTACTTC. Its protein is CASSPPASGRAFRAYEQYF.

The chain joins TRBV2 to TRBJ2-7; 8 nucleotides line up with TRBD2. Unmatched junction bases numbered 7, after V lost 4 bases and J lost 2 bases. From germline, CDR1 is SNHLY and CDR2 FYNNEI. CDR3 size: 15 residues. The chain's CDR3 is CASSGWGAGAYEQYF. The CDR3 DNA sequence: TGTGCCAGCAGTGGGTGGGGAGCGGGAGCCTACGAGCAGTACTTC. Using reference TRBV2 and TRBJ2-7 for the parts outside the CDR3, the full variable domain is EPEVTQTPSHQVTQMGQEVILRCVPISNHLYFYWYRQILGQKVEFLVSFYNNEISEKSEIFDDQFSVERPDGSNFTLKIRSTKLEDSAMYFCASSGWGAGAYEQYFGPGTRLTVT.

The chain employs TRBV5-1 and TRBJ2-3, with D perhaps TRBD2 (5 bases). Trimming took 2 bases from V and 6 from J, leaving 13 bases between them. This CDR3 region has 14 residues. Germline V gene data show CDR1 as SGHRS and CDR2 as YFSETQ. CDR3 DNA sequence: TGCGCCAGCAGCTTTCCGGGGAGAAAGGATACGCAGTATTTT. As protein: CASSFPGRKDTQYF.

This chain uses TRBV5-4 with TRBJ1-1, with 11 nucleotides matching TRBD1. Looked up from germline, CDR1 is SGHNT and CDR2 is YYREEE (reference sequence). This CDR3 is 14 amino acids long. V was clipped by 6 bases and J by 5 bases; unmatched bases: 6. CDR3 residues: CASTQDRGRTEAFF. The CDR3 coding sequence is TGTGCCAGCACGCAGGACAGGGGGCGAACTGAAGCTTTCTTT. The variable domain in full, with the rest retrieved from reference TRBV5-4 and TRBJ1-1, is ETGVTQSPTHLIKTRGQQVTLRCSSQSGHNTVSWYQQALGQGPQFIFQYYREEENGRGNFPPRFSGLQFPNYSSELNVNALELDDSALYLCASTQDRGRTEAFFGQGTRLTVV.

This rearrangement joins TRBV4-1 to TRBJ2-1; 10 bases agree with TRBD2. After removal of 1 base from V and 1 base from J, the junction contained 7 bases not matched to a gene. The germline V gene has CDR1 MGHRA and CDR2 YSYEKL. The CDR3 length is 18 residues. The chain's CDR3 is CASSQVPSGSGSYNEQFF. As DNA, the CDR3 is TGCGCCAGCAGCCAAGTTCCTAGCGGGAGTGGGTCCTACAATGAGCAGTTCTTC.

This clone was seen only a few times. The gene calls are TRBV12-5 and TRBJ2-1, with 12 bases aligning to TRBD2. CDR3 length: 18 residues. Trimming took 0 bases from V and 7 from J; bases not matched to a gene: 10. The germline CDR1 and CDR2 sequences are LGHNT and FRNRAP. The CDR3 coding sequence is TGTGCTAGTGGTTTGGTATTCCTAGCGGGAGGGATTTGGAATGAGCAGTTCTTC. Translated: CASGLVFLAGGIWNEQFF.

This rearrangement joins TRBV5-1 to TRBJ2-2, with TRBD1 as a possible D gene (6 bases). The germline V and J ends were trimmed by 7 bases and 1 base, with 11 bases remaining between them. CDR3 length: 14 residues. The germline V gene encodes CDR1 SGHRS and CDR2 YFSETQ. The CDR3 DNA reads TGCGCCAGCGATCCGGGACAGAACACCGGGGAGCTGTTTTTT. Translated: CASDPGQNTGELFF.

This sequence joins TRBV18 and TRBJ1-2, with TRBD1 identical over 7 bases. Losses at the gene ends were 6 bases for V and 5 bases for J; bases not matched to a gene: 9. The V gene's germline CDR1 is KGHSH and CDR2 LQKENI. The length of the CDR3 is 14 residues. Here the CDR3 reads CASSRHRDSYGYTF. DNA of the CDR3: TGTGCCAGCTCGCGCCACCGGGACAGTTATGGCTACACCTTC.

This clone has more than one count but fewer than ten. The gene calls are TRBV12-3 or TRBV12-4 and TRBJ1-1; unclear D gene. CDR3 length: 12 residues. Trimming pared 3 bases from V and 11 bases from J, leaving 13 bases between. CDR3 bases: TGTGCCAGCAGTTTTCAGACTATTGGGGCTTTCTTT. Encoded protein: CASSFQTIGAFF.

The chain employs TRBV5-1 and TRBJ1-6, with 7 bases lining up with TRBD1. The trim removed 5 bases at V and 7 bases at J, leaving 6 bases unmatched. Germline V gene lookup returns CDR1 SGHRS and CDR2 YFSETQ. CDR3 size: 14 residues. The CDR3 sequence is CASRSGTVNSPLHF. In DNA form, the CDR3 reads TGCGCCAGCAGGTCAGGGACAGTCAATTCACCCCTCCACTTT.

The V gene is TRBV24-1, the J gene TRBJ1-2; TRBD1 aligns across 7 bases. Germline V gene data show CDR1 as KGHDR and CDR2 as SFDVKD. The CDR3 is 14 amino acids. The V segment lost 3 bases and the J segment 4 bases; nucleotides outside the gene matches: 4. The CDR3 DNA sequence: TGTGCCACCAGTGATCCGGGACAGAGCTATGGCTACACCTTC. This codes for CATSDPGQSYGYTF.

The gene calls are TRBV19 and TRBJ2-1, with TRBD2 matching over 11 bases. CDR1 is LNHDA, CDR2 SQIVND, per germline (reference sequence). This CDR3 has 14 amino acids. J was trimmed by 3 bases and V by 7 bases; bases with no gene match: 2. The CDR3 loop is CASNGLAGYNEQFF. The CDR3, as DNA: TGTGCCAGTAACGGACTAGCGGGCTACAATGAGCAGTTCTTC.

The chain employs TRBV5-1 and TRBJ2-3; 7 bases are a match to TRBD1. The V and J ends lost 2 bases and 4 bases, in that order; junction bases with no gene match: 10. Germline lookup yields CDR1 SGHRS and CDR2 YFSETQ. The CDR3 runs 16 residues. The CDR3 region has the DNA TGCGCCAGCAGCTTACAGGGGAGTGGTGGGCCAGATACGCAGTATTTT. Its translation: CASSLQGSGGPDTQYF.

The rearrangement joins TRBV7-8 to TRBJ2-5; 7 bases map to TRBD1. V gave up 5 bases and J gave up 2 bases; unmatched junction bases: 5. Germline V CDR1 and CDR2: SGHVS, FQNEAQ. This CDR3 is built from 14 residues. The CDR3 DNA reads TGTGCCAGCAGCAAAAGGACAGGTCAAGAGACCCAGTACTTC. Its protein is CASSKRTGQETQYF.

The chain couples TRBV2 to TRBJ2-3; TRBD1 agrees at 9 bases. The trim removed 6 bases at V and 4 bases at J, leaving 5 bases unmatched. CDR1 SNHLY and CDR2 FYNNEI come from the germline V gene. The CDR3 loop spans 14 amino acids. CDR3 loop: CASSGTGWSDTQYF. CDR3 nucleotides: TGTGCCAGCAGCGGGACAGGGTGGTCAGATACGCAGTATTTT. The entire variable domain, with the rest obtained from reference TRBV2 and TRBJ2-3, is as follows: EPEVTQTPSHQVTQMGQEVILRCVPISNHLYFYWYRQILGQKVEFLVSFYNNEISEKSEIFDDQFSVERPDGSNFTLKIRSTKLEDSAMYFCASSGTGWSDTQYFGPGTRLTVL.

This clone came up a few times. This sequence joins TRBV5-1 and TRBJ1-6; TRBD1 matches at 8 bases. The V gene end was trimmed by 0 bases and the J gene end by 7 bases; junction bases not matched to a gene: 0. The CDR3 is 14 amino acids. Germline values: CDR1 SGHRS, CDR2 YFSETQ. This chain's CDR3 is CASSLGQGNSPLHF. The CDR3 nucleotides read TGCGCCAGCAGCTTGGGACAGGGGAATTCACCCCTCCACTTT.

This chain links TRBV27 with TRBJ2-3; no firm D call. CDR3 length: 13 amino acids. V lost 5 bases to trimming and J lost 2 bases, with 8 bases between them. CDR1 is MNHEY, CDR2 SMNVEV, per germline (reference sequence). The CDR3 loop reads CASSPLFTDTQYF. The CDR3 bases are TGTGCCAGCAGTCCCCTTTTCACAGATACGCAGTATTTT.

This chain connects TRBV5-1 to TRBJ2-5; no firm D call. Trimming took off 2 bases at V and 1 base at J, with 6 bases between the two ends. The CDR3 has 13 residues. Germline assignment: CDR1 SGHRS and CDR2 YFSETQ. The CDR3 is CASSFIVQETQYF. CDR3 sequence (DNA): TGCGCCAGCAGCTTCATAGTCCAAGAGACCCAGTACTTC.

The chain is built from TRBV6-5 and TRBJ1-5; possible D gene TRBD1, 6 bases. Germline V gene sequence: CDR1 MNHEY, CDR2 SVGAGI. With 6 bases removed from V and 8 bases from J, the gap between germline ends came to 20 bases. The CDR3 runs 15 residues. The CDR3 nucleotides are TGTGCCAGCAGCGCCCGGCGGGGGGCTGATGAGCCCCAGCATTTT. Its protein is CASSARRGADEPQHF.

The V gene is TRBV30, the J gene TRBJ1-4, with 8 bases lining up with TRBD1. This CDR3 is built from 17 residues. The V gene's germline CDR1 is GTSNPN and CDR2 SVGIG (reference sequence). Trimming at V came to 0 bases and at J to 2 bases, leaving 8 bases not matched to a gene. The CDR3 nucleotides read TGTGCCTGGAGTGTGTCAGGGGGCGCGTGGACTAATGAAAAACTGTTTTTT. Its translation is CAWSVSGGAWTNEKLFF.

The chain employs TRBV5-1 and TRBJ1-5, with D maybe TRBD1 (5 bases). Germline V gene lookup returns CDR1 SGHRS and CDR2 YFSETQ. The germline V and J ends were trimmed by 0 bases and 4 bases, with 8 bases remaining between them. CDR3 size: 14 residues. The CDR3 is CASSLGAGNQPQHF. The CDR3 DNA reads TGCGCCAGCAGCTTGGGGGCAGGGAATCAGCCCCAGCATTTT. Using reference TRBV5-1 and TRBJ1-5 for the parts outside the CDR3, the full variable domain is KAGVTQTPRYLIKTRGQQVTLSCSPISGHRSVSWYQQTPGQGLQFLFEYFSETQRNKGNFPGRFSGRQFSNSRSEMNVSTLELGDSALYLCASSLGAGNQPQHFGDGTRLSIL.

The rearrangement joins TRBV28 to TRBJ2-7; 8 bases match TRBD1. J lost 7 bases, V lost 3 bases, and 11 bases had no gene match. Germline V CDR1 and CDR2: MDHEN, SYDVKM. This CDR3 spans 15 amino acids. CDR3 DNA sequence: TGTGCCAGCAGTTTTTGGGCAGGGGGACAGGAGGAGCAGTACTTC. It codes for CASSFWAGGQEEQYF.

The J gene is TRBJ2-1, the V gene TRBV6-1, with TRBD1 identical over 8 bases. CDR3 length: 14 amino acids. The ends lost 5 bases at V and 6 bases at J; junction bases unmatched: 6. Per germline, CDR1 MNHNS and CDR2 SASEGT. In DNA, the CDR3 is TGTGCCAGCAGTCTAATGGACAGGGTCAATGAGCAGTTCTTC. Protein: CASSLMDRVNEQFF.

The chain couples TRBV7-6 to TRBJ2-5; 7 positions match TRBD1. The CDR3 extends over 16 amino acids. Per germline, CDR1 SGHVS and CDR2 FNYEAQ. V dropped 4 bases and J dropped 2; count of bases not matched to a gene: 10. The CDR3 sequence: CASSSYGQDMQETQYF. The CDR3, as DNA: TGTGCCAGCAGCTCATACGGACAGGACATGCAAGAGACCCAGTACTTC.

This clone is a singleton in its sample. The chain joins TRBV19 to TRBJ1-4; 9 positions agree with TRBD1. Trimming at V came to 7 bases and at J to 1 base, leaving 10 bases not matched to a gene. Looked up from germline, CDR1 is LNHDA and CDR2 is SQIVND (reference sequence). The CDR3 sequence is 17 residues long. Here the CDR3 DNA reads TGTGCCAGTACCGGCACAGGGGGCCGAAGAACTAATGAAAAACTGTTTTTT. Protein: CASTGTGGRRTNEKLFF.

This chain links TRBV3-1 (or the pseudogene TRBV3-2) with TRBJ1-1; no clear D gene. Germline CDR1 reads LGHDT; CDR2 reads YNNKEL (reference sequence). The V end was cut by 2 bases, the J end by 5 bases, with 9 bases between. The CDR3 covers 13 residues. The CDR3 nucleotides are TGTGCCAGCAGCCAACGTAGCGAAACTGAAGCTTTCTTT. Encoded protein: CASSQRSETEAFF.